Following are 26 T cell receptor beta chains from one sample sequenced in a study of blood T cell repertoires in COVID-19 (TCRdb year 2020). Library preparation used the immunoSEQ multiplex PCR assay. TCRdb re-hosts the immuneACCESS table, in-frame sequences only. Its copies lack some clones; in the studies checked, an unresolved V gene accounts for under half of them, and the cause for the rest is not known. In all, the sample holds 260,000 or so clones, and around 84% of those were seen once. The top ten hold about a sixth of the sample. Sequencing was performed on PBMCs or T cells enriched from blood (not recorded which). These TCRs come from a man between 18 and 35 years old who had recovered from COVID-19.

The chain has TRBV11-2 and TRBJ2-3; tentatively, D is TRBD2 (6 bases). CDR3 size: 16 residues. V was cut by 3 bases and J by 0 bases, with 13 bases left in between. From germline, CDR1 is SGHAT and CDR2 FQNNGV. The CDR3: CASSFSGGTSTDTQYF. CDR3 nucleotide sequence: TGTGCCAGCAGCTTTTCCGGCGGGACTAGCACAGATACGCAGTATTTT.

The chain recombines TRBV5-1 with TRBJ2-1; 9 positions agree with TRBD2. CDR3 length: 14 residues. J was trimmed by 8 bases and V by 0 bases; bases with no gene match: 3. Germline CDR1 and CDR2: SGHRS and YFSETQ. The CDR3, as DNA: TGCGCCAGCAGCTTGGGGGGACTAGCAGATGAGCAGTTCTTC. Translation: CASSLGGLADEQFF.

The rearrangement joins TRBV5-1 to TRBJ2-7, with 7 positions matching TRBD1. The CDR3 is 14 residues long. The junction had 5 bases not matched to a gene; V was cut back by 3 bases and J by 2 bases. Looked up from germline, CDR1 is SGHRS and CDR2 is YFSETQ. CDR3 amino acids: CASSYSTGTYEQYF. In DNA, the CDR3 is TGCGCCAGCAGCTACTCGACAGGGACCTACGAGCAGTACTTC.

V and J are TRBV10-2 and TRBJ1-2; 10 bases are a match to TRBD1. This CDR3 is 15 amino acids long. In germline, CDR1 is WSHSY, CDR2 SAAADI. J lost 2 bases, V lost 9 bases, and 9 bases had no gene match. CDR3 nucleotides: TGCGCCAGTTATAGACCGGGACAGGGGAACTATGGCTACACCTTC. It translates to CASYRPGQGNYGYTF.

The CDR3 coding sequence is TGTGCCAGTAGTACGAGGACAGGAGGCGAGCAGTACTTC. Amino acid sequence: CASSTRTGGEQYF. This chain connects TRBV19 to TRBJ2-7, with 7 bases identical to TRBD1. CDR3 length: 13 amino acids. With V trimmed by 4 bases and J by 6 bases, 6 bases remained unmatched. Germline V gene sequence: CDR1 LNHDA, CDR2 SQIVND (reference sequence).

The table lists this clone with a few counts. This CDR3 reads CASSFQRGTDTQYF. DNA for the CDR3: TGTGCCAGTAGTTTCCAGCGAGGCACAGATACGCAGTATTTT. The chain recombines TRBV19 with TRBJ2-3; D call uncertain. Germline V lookup: CDR1 LNHDA, CDR2 SQIVND (reference sequence). V lost 5 bases to trimming and J lost 1 base, with 10 bases between them. The CDR3 is 14 amino acids.

This clone was detected once. The chain combines TRBV7-9 with TRBJ2-3, with a tentative D call TRBD2 (7 bases). The CDR3 extends over 15 amino acids. V gave up 8 bases and J gave up 0 bases, with 15 bases separating them. Germline CDR1 reads SEHNR; CDR2 reads FQNEAQ (reference sequence). The CDR3 DNA follows: TGTGCCAGCGAGGGCGGGGGCCATAGCACAGATACGCAGTATTTT. Translation: CASEGGGHSTDTQYF. Combining the CDR3 with reference TRBV7-9 and TRBJ2-3 gives the whole variable domain DTGVSQNPRHKITKRGQNVTFRCDPISEHNRLYWYRQTLGQGPEFLTYFQNEAQLEKSRLLSDRFSAERPKGSFSTLEIQRTEQGDSAMYLCASEGGGHSTDTQYFGPGTRLTVL.

This clone was picked up a small number of times. This chain links TRBV5-1 with TRBJ1-2, with 10 bases identical to TRBD1. This CDR3 contains 14 residues. With V trimmed by 3 bases and J by 6 bases, 5 bases remained unmatched. Germline V lookup: CDR1 SGHRS, CDR2 YFSETQ. CDR3 residues: CASSSSGTGDGYTF. Written as DNA, the CDR3 is TGCGCCAGCAGCTCGTCCGGGACAGGGGATGGCTACACCTTC.

The gene calls are TRBV28 and TRBJ2-1; TRBD1 matches at 11 bases. In germline, CDR1 is MDHEN, CDR2 SYDVKM. The CDR3 totals 15 residues. With V trimmed by 4 bases and J by 10 bases, 9 bases remained unmatched. The CDR3 coding sequence is TGTGCCAGCAGTTCCACGGGACAGGGGGTCCCCGAGCAGTTCTTC. Its translation is CASSSTGQGVPEQFF.

This clone came up many times. The chain joins TRBV14 to TRBJ1-2; D gene unclear. The CDR3 is 14 residues long. Trimming removed 4 bases from V and 7 bases from J, with 16 bases in between. Per the germline V gene, CDR1 is SGHDN and CDR2 is FVKESK. This CDR3 reads CASSPTRRGVGYTF. The DNA for the CDR3 is TGTGCCAGCAGCCCTACCCGTCGCGGGGTTGGCTACACCTTC.

Notes on this clone: Other DNA sequences in the sample encode the same CDR3. The CDR3 region has the DNA TGTGCCTGGAGTGGGCAGGACACCGGGGAGCTGTTTTTT. This encodes CAWSGQDTGELFF. V and J are TRBV30 and TRBJ2-2, with D hard to call. This CDR3 region has 13 residues. Germline V gives CDR1 GTSNPN, CDR2 SVGIG (reference sequence). V gave up 1 base and J gave up 3 bases, with 6 bases separating them.

This clone was recorded only once. The chain has TRBV7-8 and TRBJ2-3; no firm D call. The CDR3 has 15 amino acids. Germline V gene data show CDR1 as SGHVS and CDR2 as FQNEAQ. V was clipped by 3 bases and J by 2 bases, with 12 bases between them. Here the CDR3 reads CASSFDSTPTDTQYF. CDR3 DNA sequence: TGTGCCAGCAGCTTCGACTCGACCCCCACAGATACGCAGTATTTT.

This clone was observed once. The rearrangement uses TRBV7-2 and TRBJ1-3; D is ambiguous. From germline, CDR1 is SGHTA and CDR2 FQGNSA. Trimming left V 5 bases short and J 0 bases short, with 11 bases between. CDR3 size: 15 residues. CDR3 DNA sequence: TGTGCCAGCAGCCTAGATACGCGCTCTGGAAACACCATATATTTT. It specifies CASSLDTRSGNTIYF.

The J gene is TRBJ2-2, the V gene TRBV5-1; maybe TRBD2 (6 bases). This CDR3 contains 16 residues. Germline V lookup: CDR1 SGHRS, CDR2 YFSETQ. V was trimmed by 4 bases and J by 4 bases, leaving 17 bases between them. In DNA, the CDR3 is TGCGCCAGCAGCGCGACAGAGAAGGGAGGCACCGGGGAGCTGTTTTTT. Protein product: CASSATEKGGTGELFF. Complete variable domain (other parts from reference TRBV5-1 and TRBJ2-2): KAGVTQTPRYLIKTRGQQVTLSCSPISGHRSVSWYQQTPGQGLQFLFEYFSETQRNKGNFPGRFSGRQFSNSRSEMNVSTLELGDSALYLCASSATEKGGTGELFFGEGSRLTVL.

The chain recombines TRBV5-1 with TRBJ2-1; TRBD1 matches 12 bases. V was pared by 4 bases and J by 8 bases, with 4 bases of the junction left unmatched. This CDR3 region has 14 residues. CDR1 and CDR2 (germline): SGHRS, YFSETQ. The CDR3 sequence is CASSLGTGGYEQFF. The CDR3 nucleotides read TGCGCCAGCAGCCTCGGGACAGGGGGCTATGAGCAGTTCTTC.

This chain uses TRBV27 with TRBJ2-4; a possible D gene is TRBD2 (6 bases). In germline, CDR1 is MNHEY, CDR2 SMNVEV (reference sequence). The V end lost 2 bases, the J end lost 13 bases, and 18 bases lay between the germline ends. The CDR3 sequence is 14 residues long. The CDR3 loop reads CASSLVPVVGLQYF. The CDR3 nucleotides read TGTGCCAGCAGTTTAGTCCCGGTAGTCGGACTACAGTACTTC.

This clone was detected only once. This chain links TRBV19 with TRBJ2-5; 10 nucleotides agree with TRBD2. The CDR3 extends over 20 amino acids. CDR1 and CDR2 from the germline V gene are LNHDA and SQIVND (reference sequence). J gave up 4 bases and V 0 bases, and 17 bases lay outside the gene matches. The CDR3 loop reads CASSIDAPSGSTGLGETQYF. CDR3 sequence (DNA): TGTGCCAGTAGTATAGATGCGCCTAGCGGGAGTACGGGATTAGGAGAGACCCAGTACTTC.

This chain links TRBV6-4 with TRBJ1-1, with D hard to call. CDR1 and CDR2 from the germline V gene are MRHNA and SNTAGT. The ends were cut back, 4 bases at V and 1 base at J, with 10 bases in the middle. This CDR3 is 14 amino acids long. The CDR3 spells CASSVADKNTEAFF. The CDR3 bases are TGTGCCAGCAGTGTGGCAGATAAGAACACTGAAGCTTTCTTT.

The V call is TRBV3-1 (or the pseudogene TRBV3-2), the J call TRBJ2-7; TRBD2 might be the D (6 bases). Germline CDR1 and CDR2: LGHDT and YNNKEL (reference sequence). The CDR3 runs to 15 residues. Trimming pared 4 bases from V and 5 bases from J, leaving 18 bases between. CDR3 region: CASSLDVGGSNEQYF. DNA for the CDR3: TGTGCCAGCAGCCTGGATGTTGGGGGGTCCAACGAGCAGTACTTC.

The chain is built from TRBV6-9 and TRBJ2-1, with 8 nucleotides matching TRBD1. The V segment lost 9 bases and the J segment 2 bases; nucleotides outside the gene matches: 12. Germline lookup yields CDR1 MNHGY and CDR2 SVAAGI. The length of the CDR3 is 16 residues. CDR3 DNA sequence: TGTGCCAGGGCCCAAGACCGGGACAGGACCTACAATGAGCAGTTCTTC. Its protein product is CARAQDRDRTYNEQFF.

The V call is TRBV6-4, the J call TRBJ1-2, with TRBD1 matching 9 bases. Germline V gives CDR1 MRHNA, CDR2 SNTAGT. The V segment lost 0 bases and the J segment 7 bases; nucleotides outside the gene matches: 6. There are 15 residues in the CDR3. The CDR3 here is CASSDSRTGVSGYTF. The DNA of the CDR3 is TGTGCCAGCAGTGACTCGCGGACAGGGGTATCTGGCTACACCTTC.

The rearrangement links TRBV19 to TRBJ1-6; D uncertain. Trimming removed 4 bases from V and 6 bases from J, with 7 bases in between. Per germline, CDR1 LNHDA and CDR2 SQIVND (reference sequence). The CDR3 is made up of 13 amino acids. The CDR3 DNA reads TGTGCCAGTAGTAGCTACCTTAATTCACCCCTCCACTTT. Amino acids: CASSSYLNSPLHF.

V is TRBV19 and J is TRBJ2-3, with TRBD1 matching over 8 bases. Germline V gene data show CDR1 as LNHDA and CDR2 as SQIVND (reference sequence). This CDR3 is built from 15 residues. V shed 3 bases, J shed 2 bases, and the junction held 4 bases outside the gene matches. CDR3 bases: TGTGCCAGTAGTATCGGACAGGGCAACACAGATACGCAGTATTTT. Translation gives CASSIGQGNTDTQYF.

This chain joins TRBV19 and TRBJ2-4; possibly TRBD2 for D (5 bases). Germline values: CDR1 LNHDA, CDR2 SQIVND (reference sequence). This CDR3 spans 16 amino acids. Trimming left V 1 base short and J 4 bases short, with 14 bases between. The CDR3 DNA follows: TGTGCCAGTAGTATAGGGAAGGCAGGACTGAAAAACATTCAGTACTTC. Translating it yields CASSIGKAGLKNIQYF.

The chain links TRBV6-6 to TRBJ2-1, with D possibly being TRBD2 (6 bases). V was cut by 5 bases and J by 0 bases, with 14 bases left in between. The CDR3 consists of 16 residues. Germline V gene lookup returns CDR1 MNHNY and CDR2 SVGAGI (reference sequence). For the CDR3, the DNA is TGTGCCAGCAGTCCGGGTCTCGGGAGCTCCTACAATGAGCAGTTCTTC. Translating gives CASSPGLGSSYNEQFF.

The chain combines TRBV25-1 with TRBJ1-6; D remains ambiguous. Trimming removed 4 bases from V and 11 bases from J, with 12 bases in between. The CDR3 is made up of 13 amino acids. The V gene's germline CDR1 is MGHDK and CDR2 SYGVNS. CDR3 DNA: TGTGCCAGCAGTGGGGCCGGCGGGGCACCCCTCCACTTT. It translates to CASSGAGGAPLHF.